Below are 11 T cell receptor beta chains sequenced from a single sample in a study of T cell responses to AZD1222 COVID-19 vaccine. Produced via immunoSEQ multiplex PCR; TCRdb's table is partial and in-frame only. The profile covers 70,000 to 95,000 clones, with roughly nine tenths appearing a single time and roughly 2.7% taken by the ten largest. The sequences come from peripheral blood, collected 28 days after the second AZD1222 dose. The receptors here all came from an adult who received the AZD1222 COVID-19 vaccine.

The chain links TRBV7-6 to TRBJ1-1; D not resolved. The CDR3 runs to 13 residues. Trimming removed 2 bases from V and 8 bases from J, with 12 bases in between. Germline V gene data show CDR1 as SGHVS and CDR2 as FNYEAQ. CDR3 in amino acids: CASSLTALSEAFF. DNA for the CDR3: TGTGCCAGCAGCTTAACAGCCCTCTCCGAAGCTTTCTTT.

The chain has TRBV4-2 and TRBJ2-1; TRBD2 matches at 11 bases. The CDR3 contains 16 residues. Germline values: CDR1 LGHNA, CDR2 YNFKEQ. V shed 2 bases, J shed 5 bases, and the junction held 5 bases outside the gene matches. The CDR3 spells CASSQLAGGPDNEQFF. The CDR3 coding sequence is TGTGCCAGCAGCCAATTAGCGGGAGGGCCAGACAATGAGCAGTTCTTC.

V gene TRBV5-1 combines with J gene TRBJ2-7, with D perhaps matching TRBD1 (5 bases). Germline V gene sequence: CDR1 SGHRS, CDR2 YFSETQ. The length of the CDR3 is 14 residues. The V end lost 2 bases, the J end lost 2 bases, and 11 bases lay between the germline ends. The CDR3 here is CASSFQGSTYEQYF. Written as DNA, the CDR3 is TGCGCCAGCAGCTTCCAGGGATCTACCTACGAGCAGTACTTC.

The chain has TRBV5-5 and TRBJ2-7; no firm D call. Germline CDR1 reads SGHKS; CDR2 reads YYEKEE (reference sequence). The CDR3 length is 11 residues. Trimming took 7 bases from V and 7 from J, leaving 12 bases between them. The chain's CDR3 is CASVLLREQYF. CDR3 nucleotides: TGTGCCAGCGTCCTCCTAAGGGAGCAGTACTTC. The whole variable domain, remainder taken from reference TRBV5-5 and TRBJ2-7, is DAGVTQSPTHLIKTRGQQVTLRCSPISGHKSVSWYQQVLGQGPQFIFQYYEKEERGRGNFPDRFSARQFPNYSSELNVNALLLGDSALYLCASVLLREQYFGPGTRLTVT.

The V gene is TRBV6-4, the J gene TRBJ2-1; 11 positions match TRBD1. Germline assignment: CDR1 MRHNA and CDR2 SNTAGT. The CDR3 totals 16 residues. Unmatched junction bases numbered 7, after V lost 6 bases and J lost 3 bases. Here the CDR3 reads CASRRDRGFVYNEQFF. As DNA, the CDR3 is TGTGCCAGCAGAAGGGACAGGGGGTTCGTCTACAATGAGCAGTTCTTC.

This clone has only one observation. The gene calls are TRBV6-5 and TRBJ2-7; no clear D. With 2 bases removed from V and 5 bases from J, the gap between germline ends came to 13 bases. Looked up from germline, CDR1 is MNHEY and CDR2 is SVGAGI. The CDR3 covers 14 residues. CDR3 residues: CASSYLGYMDEQYF. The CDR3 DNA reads TGTGCCAGCAGTTACCTGGGGTACATGGACGAGCAGTACTTC.

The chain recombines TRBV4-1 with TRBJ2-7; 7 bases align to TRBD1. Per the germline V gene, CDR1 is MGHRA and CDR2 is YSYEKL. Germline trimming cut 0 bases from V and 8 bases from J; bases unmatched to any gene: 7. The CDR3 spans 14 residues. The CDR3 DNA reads TGCGCCAGCAGCCAAGACGCCCAGGGGGTCAAGCAGTACTTC. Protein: CASSQDAQGVKQYF.

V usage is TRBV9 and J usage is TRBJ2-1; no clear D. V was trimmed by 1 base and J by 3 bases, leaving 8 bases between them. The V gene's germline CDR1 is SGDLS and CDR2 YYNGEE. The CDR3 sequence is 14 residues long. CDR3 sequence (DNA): TGTGCCAGCAGCGTACAGGACCACTACAATGAGCAGTTCTTC. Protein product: CASSVQDHYNEQFF.

The chain's CDR3 is CASSQGREGHDEQYF. In nucleotides, the CDR3 is TGTGCCAGCAGCCAAGGCCGGGAGGGCCATGACGAGCAGTACTTC. The chain couples TRBV4-2 to TRBJ2-7; TRBD2 matches at 8 bases. In germline, CDR1 is LGHNA, CDR2 YNFKEQ. This CDR3 comprises 15 residues. Trimming removed 1 base from V and 5 bases from J; junction bases left unmatched: 7.

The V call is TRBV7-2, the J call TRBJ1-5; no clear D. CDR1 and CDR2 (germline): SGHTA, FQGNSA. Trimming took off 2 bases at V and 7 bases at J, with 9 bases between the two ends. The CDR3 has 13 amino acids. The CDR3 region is CASSLRRGQPQHF. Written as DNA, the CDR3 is TGTGCCAGCAGCTTACGGCGGGGACAGCCCCAGCATTTT.

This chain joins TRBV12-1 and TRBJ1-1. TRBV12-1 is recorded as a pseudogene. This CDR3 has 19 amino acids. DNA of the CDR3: TGTGCCAGCAGCTTTCCCGTCGGACGGATACTGCTTGATGAACACGAAGCTTTCTTT. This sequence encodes CASSFPVGRILLDEHEAFF.